Below, 4 T cell receptor beta chains from the same sample are listed, as sequenced in a study of response to subunit inactivated influenza vaccine. TCRdb reprocessed the RT-PCR reads via MiXCR and lists one record per CDR3 protein. Of over 150,000 distinct CDR3 sequences listed, approximately 11% are singletons. Sequencing used CD8+ T cells sorted from PBMCs, obtained 23 months after vaccination. Source of these receptors: a man aged 50-75 years who received an inactivated influenza vaccine.

The chain combines TRBV6-5 with TRBJ2-1; D ambiguous. CDR1 MNHEY and CDR2 SVGAGI come from the germline V gene. This CDR3 is 14 amino acids long. The ends were cut back, 0 bases at V and 4 bases at J, with 7 bases in the middle. CDR3 DNA sequence: TGTGCCAGCAGTTACTCCGACAAGTACAATGAGCAGTTCTTC. This codes for CASSYSDKYNEQFF.

This clonotype has at least ten counts. The V gene is TRBV12-3 or TRBV12-4, the J gene TRBJ2-5, with 7 nucleotides matching TRBD2. The CDR3 length is 17 residues. J lost 2 bases, V lost 3 bases, and 12 bases had no gene match. The CDR3, as DNA: TGTGCCAGCAGTTTCGGGGCGGGGGAGTATGAACAAGAGACCCAGTACTTC. Translated: CASSFGAGEYEQETQYF.

The sample holds a few counts of this clonotype. V and J are TRBV11-2 and TRBJ2-3; TRBD2 is a possible D gene (7 bases). Per germline, CDR1 SGHAT and CDR2 FQNNGV. The V gene lost 1 base and the J gene lost 1 base, with 12 bases spanning the gap. The CDR3 contains 16 residues. CDR3 in DNA: TGTGCCAGCAGCTTAGTGGGGGGGGCTGGCACAGATACGCAGTATTTT. Translation: CASSLVGGAGTDTQYF.

This clonotype was counted at least ten times. The CDR3 reads CASSYSPPWQGANNEQFF. DNA of the CDR3: TGTGCCAGCAGTTACTCTCCGCCGTGGCAGGGGGCTAACAATGAGCAGTTCTTC. The chain uses TRBV6-5 and TRBJ2-1; the match to TRBD1 covers 8 bases. Per germline, CDR1 MNHEY and CDR2 SVGAGI. Trimming took 0 bases from V and 5 from J; bases not matched to a gene: 12. The CDR3 loop spans 18 amino acids.